This T cell receptor beta chain stems from a study of cytomegalovirus exposure and HLA in healthy donors. Clones were sequenced by immunoSEQ multiplex PCR, and TCRdb holds only the in-frame ones, with some missing. This table holds about 150,000 clones, roughly 89% found once. Germline V gene data show CDR1 as SNHLY and CDR2 as FYNNEI. V lost 8 bases and J 2 bases, leaving 13 bases between the germline ends. This CDR3 comprises 13 residues. The chain links TRBV2 to TRBJ2-7; tentative D call: TRBD2 (6 bases). The clonotype was recovered from a woman aged 18-29 years in good health and CMV-seropositive. Sample: PBMCs. CDR3 sequence reads: CASQIAAPYEQYF. The DNA of the CDR3 is TGTGCCAGCCAGATAGCGGCCCCCTACGAGCAGTACTTC. Complete variable domain (other parts from reference TRBV2 and TRBJ2-7): EPEVTQTPSHQVTQMGQEVILRCVPISNHLYFYWYRQILGQKVEFLVSFYNNEISEKSEIFDDQFSVERPDGSNFTLKIRSTKLEDSAMYFCASQIAAPYEQYFGPGTRLTVT.